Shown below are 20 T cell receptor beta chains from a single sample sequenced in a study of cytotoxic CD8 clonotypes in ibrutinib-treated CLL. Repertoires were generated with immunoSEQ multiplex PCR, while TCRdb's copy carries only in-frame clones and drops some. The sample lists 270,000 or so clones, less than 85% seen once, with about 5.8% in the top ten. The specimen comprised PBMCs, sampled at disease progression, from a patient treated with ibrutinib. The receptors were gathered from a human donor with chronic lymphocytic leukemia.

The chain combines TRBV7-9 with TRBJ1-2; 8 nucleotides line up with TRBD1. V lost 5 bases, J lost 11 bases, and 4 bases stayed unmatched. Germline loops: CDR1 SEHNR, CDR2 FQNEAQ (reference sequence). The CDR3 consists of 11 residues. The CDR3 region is CASSLGQGYTF. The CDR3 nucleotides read TGTGCCAGCAGCCTAGGACAGGGTTACACCTTC.

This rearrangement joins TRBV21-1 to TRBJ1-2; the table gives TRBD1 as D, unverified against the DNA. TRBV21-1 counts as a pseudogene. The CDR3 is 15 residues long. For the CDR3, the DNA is TGTGCCAGCAGCAAAAGTGGGACAAGGTTCTATGGCTACACCTTC. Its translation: CASSKSGTRFYGYTF.

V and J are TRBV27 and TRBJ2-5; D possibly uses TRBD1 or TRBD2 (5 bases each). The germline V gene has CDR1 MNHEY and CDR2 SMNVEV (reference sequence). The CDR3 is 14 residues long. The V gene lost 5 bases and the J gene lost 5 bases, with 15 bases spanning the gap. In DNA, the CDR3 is TGTGCCAGCAGTCCCTCTCGGGGCTGGGAGACCCAGTACTTC. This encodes CASSPSRGWETQYF.

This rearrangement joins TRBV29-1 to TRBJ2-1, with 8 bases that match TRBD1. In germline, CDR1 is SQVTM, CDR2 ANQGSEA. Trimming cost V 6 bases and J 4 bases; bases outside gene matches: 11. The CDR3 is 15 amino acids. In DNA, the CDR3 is TGCAGCGTCCAAGGGGGACAGGCGACGTACAATGAGCAGTTCTTC. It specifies CSVQGGQATYNEQFF.

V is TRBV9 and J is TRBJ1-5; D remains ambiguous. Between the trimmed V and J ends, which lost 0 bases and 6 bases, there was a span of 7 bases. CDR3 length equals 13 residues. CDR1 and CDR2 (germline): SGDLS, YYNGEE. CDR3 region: CASSVDQSQPQHF. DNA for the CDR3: TGTGCCAGCAGCGTAGATCAATCTCAGCCCCAGCATTTT.

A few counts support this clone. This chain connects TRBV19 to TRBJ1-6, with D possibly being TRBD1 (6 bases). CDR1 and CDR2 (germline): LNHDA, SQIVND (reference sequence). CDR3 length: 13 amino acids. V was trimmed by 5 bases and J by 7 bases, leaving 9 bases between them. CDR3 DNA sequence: TGTGCCAGTAGTTGGACAGCAAATTCACCCCTCCACTTT. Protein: CASSWTANSPLHF.

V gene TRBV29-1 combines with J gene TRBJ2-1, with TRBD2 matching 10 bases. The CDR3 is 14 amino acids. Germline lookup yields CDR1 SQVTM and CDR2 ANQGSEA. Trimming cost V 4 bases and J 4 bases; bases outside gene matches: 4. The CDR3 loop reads CSVVAGGTYNEQFF. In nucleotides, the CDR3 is TGCAGCGTTGTAGCGGGAGGAACTTACAATGAGCAGTTCTTC.

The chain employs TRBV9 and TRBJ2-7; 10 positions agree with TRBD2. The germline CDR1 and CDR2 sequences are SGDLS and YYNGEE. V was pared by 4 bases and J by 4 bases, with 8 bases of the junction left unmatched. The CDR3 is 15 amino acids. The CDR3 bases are TGTGCCAGCAGCAAAAGCGGGAGGGGAGGGTACGAGCAGTACTTC. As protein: CASSKSGRGGYEQYF.

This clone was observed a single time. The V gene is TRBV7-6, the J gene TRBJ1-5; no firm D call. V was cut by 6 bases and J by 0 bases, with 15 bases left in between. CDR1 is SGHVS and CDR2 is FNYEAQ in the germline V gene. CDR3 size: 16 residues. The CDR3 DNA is TGTGCCAGCAGTTCCACCGAAGGTCTTAGCAATCAGCCCCAGCATTTT. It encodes CASSSTEGLSNQPQHF.

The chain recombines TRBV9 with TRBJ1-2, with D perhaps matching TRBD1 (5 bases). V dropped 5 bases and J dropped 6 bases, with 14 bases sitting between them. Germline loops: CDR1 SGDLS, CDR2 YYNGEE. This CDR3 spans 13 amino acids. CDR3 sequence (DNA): TGTGCCAGCAGTCGGACATACACGAATGGCTACACCTTC. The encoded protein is CASSRTYTNGYTF.

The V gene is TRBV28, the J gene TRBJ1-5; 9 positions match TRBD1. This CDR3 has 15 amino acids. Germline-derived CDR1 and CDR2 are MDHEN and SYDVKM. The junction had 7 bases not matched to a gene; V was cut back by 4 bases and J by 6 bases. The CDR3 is CASSSTGGLFQPQHF. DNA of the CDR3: TGTGCCAGCAGTTCCACAGGGGGCTTGTTTCAGCCCCAGCATTTT.

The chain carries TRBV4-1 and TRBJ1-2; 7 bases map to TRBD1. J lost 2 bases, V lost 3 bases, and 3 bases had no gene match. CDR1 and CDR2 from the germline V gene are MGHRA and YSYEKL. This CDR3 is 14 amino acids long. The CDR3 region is CASSQIQGNYGYTF. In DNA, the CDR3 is TGCGCCAGCAGCCAGATACAGGGGAACTATGGCTACACCTTC.

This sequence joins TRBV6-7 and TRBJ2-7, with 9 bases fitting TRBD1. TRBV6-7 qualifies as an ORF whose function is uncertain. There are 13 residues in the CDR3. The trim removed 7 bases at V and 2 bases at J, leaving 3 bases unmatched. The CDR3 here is CASIRTGAYEQYF. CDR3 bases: TGTGCCAGCATACGGACAGGGGCCTACGAGCAGTACTTC.

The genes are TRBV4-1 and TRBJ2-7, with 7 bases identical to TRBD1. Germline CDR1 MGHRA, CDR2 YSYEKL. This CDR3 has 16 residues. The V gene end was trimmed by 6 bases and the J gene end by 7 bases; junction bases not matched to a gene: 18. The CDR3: CASRSTPGQSVLEQYF. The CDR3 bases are TGCGCCAGCAGATCTACCCCGGGACAGAGTGTATTAGAGCAGTACTTC.

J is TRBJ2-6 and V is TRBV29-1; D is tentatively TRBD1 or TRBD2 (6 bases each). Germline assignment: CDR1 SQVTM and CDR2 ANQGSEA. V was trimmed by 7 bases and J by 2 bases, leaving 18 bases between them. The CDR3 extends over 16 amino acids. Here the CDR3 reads CSALTEGEPGANVLTF. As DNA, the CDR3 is TGCAGCGCTTTAACGGAGGGGGAACCTGGGGCCAACGTCCTGACTTTC.

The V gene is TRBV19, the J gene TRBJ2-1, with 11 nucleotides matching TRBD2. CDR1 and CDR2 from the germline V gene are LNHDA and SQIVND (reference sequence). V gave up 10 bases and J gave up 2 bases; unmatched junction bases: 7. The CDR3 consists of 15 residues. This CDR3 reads CANPGTSGTYNEQFF. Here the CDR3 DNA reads TGTGCCAATCCGGGGACTAGCGGAACCTACAATGAGCAGTTCTTC.

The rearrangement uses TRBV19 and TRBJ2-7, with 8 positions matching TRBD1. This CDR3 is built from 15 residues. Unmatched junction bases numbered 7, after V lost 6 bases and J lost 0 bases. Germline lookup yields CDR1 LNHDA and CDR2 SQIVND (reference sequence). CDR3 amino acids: CASRPRTGSSYEQYF. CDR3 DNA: TGTGCCAGTAGACCAAGGACAGGGAGCTCCTACGAGCAGTACTTC.

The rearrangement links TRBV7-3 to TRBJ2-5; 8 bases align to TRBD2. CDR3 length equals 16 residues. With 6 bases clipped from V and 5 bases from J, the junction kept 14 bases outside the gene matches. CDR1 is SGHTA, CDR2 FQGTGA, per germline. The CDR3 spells CASSPGLGFSSETQYF. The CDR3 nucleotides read TGTGCCAGCAGTCCGGGACTAGGGTTCAGTTCGGAGACCCAGTACTTC.

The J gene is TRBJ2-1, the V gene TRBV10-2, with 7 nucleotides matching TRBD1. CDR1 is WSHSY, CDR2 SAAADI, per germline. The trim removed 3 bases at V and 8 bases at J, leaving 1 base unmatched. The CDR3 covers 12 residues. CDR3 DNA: TGCGCCAGCAGTGAACAGGGGTATGAGCAGTTCTTC. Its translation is CASSEQGYEQFF.

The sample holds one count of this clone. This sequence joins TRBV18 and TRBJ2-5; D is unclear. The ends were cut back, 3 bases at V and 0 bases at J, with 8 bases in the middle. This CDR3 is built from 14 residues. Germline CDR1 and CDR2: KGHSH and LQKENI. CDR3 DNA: TGTGCCAGCTCACCGCATCCAGACCAAGAGACCCAGTACTTC. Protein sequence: CASSPHPDQETQYF.